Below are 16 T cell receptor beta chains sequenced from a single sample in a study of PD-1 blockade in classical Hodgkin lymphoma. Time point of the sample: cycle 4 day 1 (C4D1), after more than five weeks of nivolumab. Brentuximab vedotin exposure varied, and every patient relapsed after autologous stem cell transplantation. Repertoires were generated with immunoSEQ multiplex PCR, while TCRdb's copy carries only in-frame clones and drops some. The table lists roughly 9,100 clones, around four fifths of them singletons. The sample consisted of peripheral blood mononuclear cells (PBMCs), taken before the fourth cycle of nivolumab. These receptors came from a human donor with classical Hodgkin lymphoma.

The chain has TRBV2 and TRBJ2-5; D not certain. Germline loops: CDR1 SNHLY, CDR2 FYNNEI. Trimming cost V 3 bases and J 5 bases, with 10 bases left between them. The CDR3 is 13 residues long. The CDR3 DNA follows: TGTGCCAGCAGTGACCGCGGAAAGGAGACCCAGTACTTC. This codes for CASSDRGKETQYF.

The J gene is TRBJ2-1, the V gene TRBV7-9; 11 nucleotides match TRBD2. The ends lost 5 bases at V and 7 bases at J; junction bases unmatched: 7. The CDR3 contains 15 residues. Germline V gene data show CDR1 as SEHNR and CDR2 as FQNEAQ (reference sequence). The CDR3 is CASSPIAGGQNEQFF. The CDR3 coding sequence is TGTGCCAGCAGCCCTATAGCGGGGGGGCAGAATGAGCAGTTCTTC.

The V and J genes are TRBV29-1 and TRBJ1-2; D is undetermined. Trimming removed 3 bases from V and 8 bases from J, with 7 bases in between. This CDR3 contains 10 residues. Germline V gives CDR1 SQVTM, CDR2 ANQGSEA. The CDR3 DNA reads TGCAGCGTTGAGAATGGGGGCTACACCTTC. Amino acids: CSVENGGYTF.

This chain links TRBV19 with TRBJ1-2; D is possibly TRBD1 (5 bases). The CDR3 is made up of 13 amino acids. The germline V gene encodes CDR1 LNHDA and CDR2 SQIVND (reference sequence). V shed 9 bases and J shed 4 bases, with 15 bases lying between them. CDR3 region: CASSKGRSYGYTF. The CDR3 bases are TGTGCCAGCTCAAAGGGACGAAGCTATGGCTACACCTTC.

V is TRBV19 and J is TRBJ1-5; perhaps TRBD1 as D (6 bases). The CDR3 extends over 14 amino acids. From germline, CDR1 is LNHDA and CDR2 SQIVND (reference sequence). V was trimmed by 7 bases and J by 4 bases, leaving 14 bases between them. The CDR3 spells CASKGAQGNQPQHF. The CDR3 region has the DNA TGTGCCAGTAAAGGGGCCCAGGGGAATCAGCCCCAGCATTTT.

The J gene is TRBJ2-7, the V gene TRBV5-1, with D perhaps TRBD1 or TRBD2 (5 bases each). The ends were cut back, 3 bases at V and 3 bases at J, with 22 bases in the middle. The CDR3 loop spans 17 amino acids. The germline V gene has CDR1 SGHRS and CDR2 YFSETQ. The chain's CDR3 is CASSSSLDSLGSYEQYF. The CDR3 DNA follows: TGCGCCAGCAGCTCCTCCCTTGACAGCCTTGGGAGCTACGAGCAGTACTTC.

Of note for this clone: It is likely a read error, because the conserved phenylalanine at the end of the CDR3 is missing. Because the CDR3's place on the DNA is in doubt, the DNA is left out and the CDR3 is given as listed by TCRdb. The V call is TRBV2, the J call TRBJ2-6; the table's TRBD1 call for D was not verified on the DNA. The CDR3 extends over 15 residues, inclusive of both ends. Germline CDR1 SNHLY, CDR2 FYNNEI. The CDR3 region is CASSGTTYRYKVGPI.

In nucleotides, the CDR3 is TGTGCCAGCAGTTTTCAGAATAGCGACCTCTACGAGCAGTACTTC. Translated, it gives CASSFQNSDLYEQYF. The gene calls are TRBV27 and TRBJ2-7; D is possibly TRBD2 (5 bases). This CDR3 spans 15 amino acids. Trimming shortened V by 3 bases and J by 3 bases, and 15 bases separated the two germline ends. Looked up from germline, CDR1 is MNHEY and CDR2 is SMNVEV (reference sequence).

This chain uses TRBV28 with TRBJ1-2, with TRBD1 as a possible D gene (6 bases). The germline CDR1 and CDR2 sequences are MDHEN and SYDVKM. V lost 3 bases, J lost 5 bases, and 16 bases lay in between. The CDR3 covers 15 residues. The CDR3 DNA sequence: TGTGCCAGCAGTTTGGGTGGGGGGGCCTGGTATGGCTACACCTTC. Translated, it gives CASSLGGGAWYGYTF.

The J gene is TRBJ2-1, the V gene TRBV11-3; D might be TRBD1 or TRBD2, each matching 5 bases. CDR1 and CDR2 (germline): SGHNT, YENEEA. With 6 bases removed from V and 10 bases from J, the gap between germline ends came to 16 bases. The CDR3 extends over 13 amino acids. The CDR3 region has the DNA TGTGCCAGCAGTTCAGTGAGGGGAAGGGAGCAGTTCTTC. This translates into CASSSVRGREQFF.

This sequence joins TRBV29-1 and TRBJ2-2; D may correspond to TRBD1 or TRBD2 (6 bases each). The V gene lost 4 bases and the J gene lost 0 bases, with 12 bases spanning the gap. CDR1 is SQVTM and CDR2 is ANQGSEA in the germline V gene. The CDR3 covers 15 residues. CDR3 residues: CSVVPGATNTGELFF. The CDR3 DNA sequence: TGCAGCGTTGTCCCGGGGGCAACGAACACCGGGGAGCTGTTTTTT.

CDR3 nucleotide sequence: TGTGCCTGGAGTGCTCTAAGACAGGGGGCAAGCAAAGCTTTCTTT. It specifies CAWSALRQGASKAFF. The V and J genes are TRBV30 and TRBJ1-1, with 10 bases aligning to TRBD1. V trimming: 1 base; J trimming: 9 bases; junction bases outside the gene matches: 11. CDR1 and CDR2 from the germline V gene are GTSNPN and SVGIG (reference sequence). The CDR3 loop spans 15 amino acids. Full variable domain (missing parts from reference TRBV30 and TRBJ1-1): SQTIHQWPATLVQPVGSPLSLECTVEGTSNPNLYWYRQAAGRGLQLLFYSVGIGQISSEVPQNLSASRPQDRQFILSSKKLLLSDSGFYLCAWSALRQGASKAFFGQGTRLTVV.

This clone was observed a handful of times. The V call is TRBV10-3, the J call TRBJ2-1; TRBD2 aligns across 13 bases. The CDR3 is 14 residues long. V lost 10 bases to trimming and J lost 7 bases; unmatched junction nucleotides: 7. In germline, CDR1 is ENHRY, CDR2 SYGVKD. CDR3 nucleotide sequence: TGTGCCACCTCCGGGACTAGCGGGACGAATGAGCAGTTCTTC. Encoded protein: CATSGTSGTNEQFF.

The CDR3 spells CASSFYGSDTNYGYTF. CDR3 sequence (DNA): TGTGCCAGCAGCTTCTATGGGTCAGACACCAACTATGGCTACACCTTC. V gene TRBV7-9 combines with J gene TRBJ1-2; D is uncertain. This CDR3 contains 16 residues. The ends were cut back, 3 bases at V and 2 bases at J, with 16 bases in the middle. From germline, CDR1 is SEHNR and CDR2 FQNEAQ (reference sequence).

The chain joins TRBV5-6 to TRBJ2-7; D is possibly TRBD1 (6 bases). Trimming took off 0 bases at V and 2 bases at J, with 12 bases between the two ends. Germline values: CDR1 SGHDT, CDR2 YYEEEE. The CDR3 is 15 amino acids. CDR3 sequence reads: CASSLGGAGAYEQYF. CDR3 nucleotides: TGTGCCAGCAGCTTGGGTGGTGCAGGGGCCTACGAGCAGTACTTC.

The DNA of the CDR3 is TGTGCCAGCAGTTACATGGGGGCCAACACTGAAGCTTTCTTT. Translating gives CASSYMGANTEAFF. This chain links TRBV6-5 with TRBJ1-1; possibly TRBD1 for D (6 bases). The V gene lost 2 bases and the J gene lost 2 bases, with 9 bases spanning the gap. Germline lookup yields CDR1 MNHEY and CDR2 SVGAGI. The CDR3 length is 14 residues.